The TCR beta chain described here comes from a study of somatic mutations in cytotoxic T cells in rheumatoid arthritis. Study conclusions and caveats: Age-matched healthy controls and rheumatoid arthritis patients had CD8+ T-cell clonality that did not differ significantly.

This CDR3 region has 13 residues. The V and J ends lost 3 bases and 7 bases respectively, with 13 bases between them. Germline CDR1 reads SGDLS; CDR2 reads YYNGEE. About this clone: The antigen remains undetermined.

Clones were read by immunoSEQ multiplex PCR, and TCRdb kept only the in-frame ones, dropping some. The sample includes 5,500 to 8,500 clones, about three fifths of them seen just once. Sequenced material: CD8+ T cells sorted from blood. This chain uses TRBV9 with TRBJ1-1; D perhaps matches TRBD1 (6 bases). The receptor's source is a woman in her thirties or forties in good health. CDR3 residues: CASSDGQIGEAFF. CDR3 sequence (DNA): TGTGCCAGCAGCGACGGACAGATAGGTGAAGCTTTCTTT.